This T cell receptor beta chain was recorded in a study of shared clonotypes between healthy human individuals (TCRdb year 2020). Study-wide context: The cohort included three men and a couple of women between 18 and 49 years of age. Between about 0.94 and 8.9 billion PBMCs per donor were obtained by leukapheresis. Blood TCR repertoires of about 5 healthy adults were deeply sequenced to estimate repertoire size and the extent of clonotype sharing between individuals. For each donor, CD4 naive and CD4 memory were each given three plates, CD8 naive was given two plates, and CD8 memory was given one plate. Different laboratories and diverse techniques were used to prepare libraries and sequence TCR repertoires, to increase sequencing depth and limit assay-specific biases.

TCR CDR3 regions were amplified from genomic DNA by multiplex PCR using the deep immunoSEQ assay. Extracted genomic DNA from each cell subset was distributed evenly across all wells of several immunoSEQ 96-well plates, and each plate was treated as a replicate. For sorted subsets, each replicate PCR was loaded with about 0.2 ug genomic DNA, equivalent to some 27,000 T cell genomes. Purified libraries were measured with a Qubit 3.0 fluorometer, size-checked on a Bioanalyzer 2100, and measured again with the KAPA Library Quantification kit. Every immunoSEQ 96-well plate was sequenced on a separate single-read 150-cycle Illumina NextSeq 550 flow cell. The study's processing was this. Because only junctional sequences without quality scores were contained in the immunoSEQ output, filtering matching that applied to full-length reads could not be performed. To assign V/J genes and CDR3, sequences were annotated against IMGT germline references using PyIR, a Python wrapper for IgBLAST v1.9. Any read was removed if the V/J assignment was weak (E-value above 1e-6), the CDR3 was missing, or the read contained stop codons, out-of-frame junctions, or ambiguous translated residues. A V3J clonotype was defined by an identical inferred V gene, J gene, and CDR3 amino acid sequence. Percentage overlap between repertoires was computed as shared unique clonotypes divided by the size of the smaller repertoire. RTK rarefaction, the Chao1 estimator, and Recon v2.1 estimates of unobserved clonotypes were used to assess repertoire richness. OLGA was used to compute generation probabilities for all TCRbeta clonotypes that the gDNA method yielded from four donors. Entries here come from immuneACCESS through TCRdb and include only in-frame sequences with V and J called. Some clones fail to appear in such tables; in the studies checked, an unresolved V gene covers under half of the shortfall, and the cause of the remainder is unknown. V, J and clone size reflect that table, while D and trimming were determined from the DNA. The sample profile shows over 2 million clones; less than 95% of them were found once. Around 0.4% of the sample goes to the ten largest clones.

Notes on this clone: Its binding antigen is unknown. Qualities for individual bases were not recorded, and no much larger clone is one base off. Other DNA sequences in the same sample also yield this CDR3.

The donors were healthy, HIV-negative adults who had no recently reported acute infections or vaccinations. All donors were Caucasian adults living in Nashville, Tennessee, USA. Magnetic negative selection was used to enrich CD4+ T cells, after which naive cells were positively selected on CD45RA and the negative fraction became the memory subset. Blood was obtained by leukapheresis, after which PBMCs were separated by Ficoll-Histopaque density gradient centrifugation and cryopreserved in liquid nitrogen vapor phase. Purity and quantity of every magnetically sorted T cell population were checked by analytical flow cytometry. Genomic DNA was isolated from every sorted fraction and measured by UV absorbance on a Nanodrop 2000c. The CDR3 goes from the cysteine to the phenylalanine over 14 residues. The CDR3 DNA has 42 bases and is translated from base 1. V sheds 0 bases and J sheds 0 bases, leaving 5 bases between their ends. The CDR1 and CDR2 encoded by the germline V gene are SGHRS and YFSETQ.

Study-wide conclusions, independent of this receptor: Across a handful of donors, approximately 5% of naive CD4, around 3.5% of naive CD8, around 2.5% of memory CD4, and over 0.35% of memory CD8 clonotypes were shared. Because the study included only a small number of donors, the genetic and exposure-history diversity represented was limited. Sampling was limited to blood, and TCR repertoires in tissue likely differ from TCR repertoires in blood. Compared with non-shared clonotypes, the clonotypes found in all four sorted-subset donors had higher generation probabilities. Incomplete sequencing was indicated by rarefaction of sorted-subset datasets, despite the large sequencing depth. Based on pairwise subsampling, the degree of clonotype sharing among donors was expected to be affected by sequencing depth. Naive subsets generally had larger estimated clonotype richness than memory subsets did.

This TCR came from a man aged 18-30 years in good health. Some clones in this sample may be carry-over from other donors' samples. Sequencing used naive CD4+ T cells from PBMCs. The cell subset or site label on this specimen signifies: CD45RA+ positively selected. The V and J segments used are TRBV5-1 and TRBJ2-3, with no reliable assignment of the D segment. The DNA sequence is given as TGCGCCAGCAGCTTGGGAGCGAGCACAGATACGCAGTATTTT. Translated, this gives CASSLGASTDTQYF.